This T cell receptor (beta chain) was documented in a study of blood T cell repertoires in COVID-19. Method: immunoSEQ multiplex PCR; TCRdb's copy keeps in-frame clones and lacks some. The sample consists of about 170,000 clones, around 82% of them appearing once. The CDR3 extends over 15 amino acids. Trimming pared 0 bases from V and 5 bases from J, leaving 12 bases between. The germline V gene has CDR1 SNHLY and CDR2 FYNNEI. The sequence was obtained from a woman aged 50 to 60 in a cohort exposed to, infected with or recovered from COVID-19 (not recorded which). J is TRBJ2-3 and V is TRBV2; possibly TRBD2 for D (7 bases). Sample: PBMCs or T cells enriched from blood (not recorded which). CDR3 residues: CASSEAGGALDTQYF. The CDR3 DNA reads TGTGCCAGCAGTGAAGCGGGGGGGGCATTAGATACGCAGTATTTT.